One and the same sample provided the 18 T cell receptor beta chains below, sequenced in a study of blood T cell repertoires in COVID-19. Measured with immunoSEQ multiplex PCR; TCRdb has only the in-frame clones, and not every one. The table includes more than 110,000 clones, 75% to 90% detected once. The sequencing sample was made of peripheral blood. Every receptor here comes from a human donor in a cohort sampled during active COVID-19.

The rearrangement uses TRBV2 and TRBJ1-5; D not certain. Looked up from germline, CDR1 is SNHLY and CDR2 is FYNNEI. Trimming shortened V by 5 bases and J by 4 bases, and 12 bases separated the two germline ends. The CDR3 loop spans 14 amino acids. CDR3 sequence reads: CASSLRLQNQPQHF. The CDR3 nucleotides are TGTGCCAGCAGTCTGAGGCTGCAGAATCAGCCCCAGCATTTT.

J is TRBJ1-5 and V is TRBV27; 7 bases align to TRBD1. The ends lost 6 bases at V and 3 bases at J; junction bases unmatched: 2. This CDR3 region has 13 residues. Per germline, CDR1 MNHEY and CDR2 SMNVEV (reference sequence). CDR3 nucleotide sequence: TGTGCCAGCAGAGGACAGGCCAATCAGCCCCAGCATTTT. It encodes CASRGQANQPQHF.

J is TRBJ2-1 and V is TRBV2, with TRBD2 identical over 12 bases. This CDR3 is 16 amino acids long. Germline V lookup: CDR1 SNHLY, CDR2 FYNNEI. J gave up 2 bases and V 5 bases, and 4 bases lay outside the gene matches. The CDR3 is CASSPTSGGTYNEQFF. CDR3 bases: TGTGCCAGCAGTCCCACTAGCGGGGGGACCTACAATGAGCAGTTCTTC. Full variable domain (remainder filled in from reference TRBV2 and TRBJ2-1): EPEVTQTPSHQVTQMGQEVILRCVPISNHLYFYWYRQILGQKVEFLVSFYNNEISEKSEIFDDQFSVERPDGSNFTLKIRSTKLEDSAMYFCASSPTSGGTYNEQFFGPGTRLTVL.

This chain uses TRBV5-4 with TRBJ2-5; D ambiguous. In germline, CDR1 is SGHNT, CDR2 YYREEE (reference sequence). V gave up 2 bases and J gave up 3 bases, with 11 bases separating them. The CDR3 is made up of 14 amino acids. CDR3: CASSFIGAKETQYF. In DNA, the CDR3 is TGTGCCAGCAGCTTTATCGGTGCCAAAGAGACCCAGTACTTC.

This clone appeared a few times. This rearrangement joins TRBV25-1 to TRBJ1-1; no clear D. Germline V gene data show CDR1 as MGHDK and CDR2 as SYGVNS. V lost 1 base to trimming and J lost 6 bases, with 9 bases between them. The CDR3 runs 13 residues. The CDR3 DNA reads TGTGCCAGCAGTGAATTCGGTAAACCTGAAGCTTTCTTT. It specifies CASSEFGKPEAFF. Filled out from reference TRBV25-1 and TRBJ1-1, the complete variable domain reads EADIYQTPRYLVIGTGKKITLECSQTMGHDKMYWYQQDPGMELHLIHYSYGVNSTEKGDLSSESTVSRIRTEHFPLTLESARPSHTSQYLCASSEFGKPEAFFGQGTRLTVV.

This clone was observed a few times. This chain joins TRBV2 and TRBJ2-7; possibly TRBD2 for D (5 bases). Germline V gene data show CDR1 as SNHLY and CDR2 as FYNNEI. This CDR3 has 11 amino acids. The ends were cut back, 8 bases at V and 2 bases at J, with 7 bases in the middle. For the CDR3, the DNA is TGTGCCAGCTCCGGGACCTACGAGCAGTACGTC. Residues: CASSGTYEQYV.

This clone has a single count. V is TRBV11-3 and J is TRBJ2-1; a weak D match, TRBD1 (6 bases). The V end was cut by 0 bases, the J end by 2 bases, with 8 bases between. Germline values: CDR1 SGHNT, CDR2 YENEEA. The CDR3 spans 15 residues. The CDR3 DNA is TGTGCCAGCAGCTTAGATCAGGGGACCTACAATGAGCAGTTCTTC. Its translation: CASSLDQGTYNEQFF.

The chain is built from TRBV11-2 and TRBJ1-4; D unresolved. This CDR3 spans 15 amino acids. Germline V CDR1 and CDR2: SGHAT, FQNNGV. V was pared by 3 bases and J by 4 bases, with 12 bases between. The CDR3 DNA reads TGTGCCAGCAGCTTTACGGGTCATCGTAATGAAAAACTGTTTTTT. Translated: CASSFTGHRNEKLFF.

The J gene is TRBJ1-1, the V gene TRBV27, with 12 positions matching TRBD1. Trimming removed 10 bases from V and 5 bases from J; junction bases left unmatched: 14. The CDR3 length is 16 residues. Germline CDR1 reads MNHEY; CDR2 reads SMNVEV (reference sequence). The CDR3 nucleotides are TGTGCCACCCAGTCCCGGGACAGGGGGCGGAGGACTGAAGCTTTCTTT. Translating it yields CATQSRDRGRRTEAFF.

This clone has only a few counts. The V call is TRBV27, the J call TRBJ1-1; weak D call: TRBD1 (5 bases). The ends were cut back, 2 bases at V and 1 base at J, with 14 bases in the middle. The CDR3 consists of 16 residues. Germline lookup yields CDR1 MNHEY and CDR2 SMNVEV (reference sequence). The chain's CDR3 is CASSLSFGQGNTEAFF. The CDR3 bases are TGTGCCAGCAGTTTAAGCTTCGGGCAGGGGAACACTGAAGCTTTCTTT.

J is TRBJ2-3 and V is TRBV5-1; D is unclear. V was cut by 3 bases and J by 2 bases, with 7 bases left in between. Germline V CDR1 and CDR2: SGHRS, YFSETQ. CDR3 length equals 13 residues. The CDR3 DNA reads as TGCGCCAGCAGCTCCCTTTTCACAGATACGCAGTATTTT. This encodes CASSSLFTDTQYF.

This chain connects TRBV7-2 to TRBJ1-6; TRBD1 aligns across 9 bases. J gave up 10 bases and V 3 bases, and 7 bases lay outside the gene matches. CDR1 SGHTA and CDR2 FQGNSA come from the germline V gene. There are 15 residues in the CDR3. CDR3 bases: TGTGCCAGCAGCTTCCGGACAGGGGAGGGATCACCCCTCCACTTT. Translation gives CASSFRTGEGSPLHF. Variable domain in full (rest from reference TRBV7-2 and TRBJ1-6): GAGVSQSPSNKVTEKGKDVELRCDPISGHTALYWYRQSLGQGLEFLIYFQGNSAPDKSGLPSDRFSAERTGGSVSTLTIQRTQQEDSAVYLCASSFRTGEGSPLHFGNGTRLTVT.

V is TRBV7-2 and J is TRBJ2-3; D is possibly TRBD2 (5 bases). From germline, CDR1 is SGHTA and CDR2 FQGNSA. With 2 bases removed from V and 0 bases from J, the gap between germline ends came to 9 bases. CDR3 size: 15 residues. The CDR3 loop is CASSLSGTSTDTQYF. The CDR3 DNA reads as TGTGCCAGCAGCTTATCGGGAACTAGCACAGATACGCAGTATTTT.

The rearrangement joins TRBV2 to TRBJ2-5; 9 bases are a match to TRBD2. The ends lost 6 bases at V and 5 bases at J; junction bases unmatched: 4. Germline CDR1 is SNHLY and CDR2 is FYNNEI. The CDR3 spans 13 residues. CDR3 coding DNA: TGTGCCAGCAGGCGGGAGGGCCGGGAGACCCAGTACTTC. It is translated as CASRREGRETQYF.

As DNA, the CDR3 is TGCGCCAGCAGCCAAGATTTGGTCACGGAGGGACAGAGCTATGGCTACACCTTC. Residues: CASSQDLVTEGQSYGYTF. The genes are TRBV4-3 and TRBJ1-2, with TRBD1 matching 7 bases. After removal of 0 bases from V and 4 bases from J, the junction contained 14 bases not matched to a gene. The CDR3 consists of 18 residues. CDR1 and CDR2 (germline): LGHNA, YSLEER.

The chain links TRBV21-1 to TRBJ2-7; whether TRBD2, the table's D call, matches the DNA was not checked. TRBV21-1 is a documented pseudogene. The CDR3 spans 14 residues. CDR3 residues: CASSKGLAGQPGYV. In DNA form, the CDR3 reads TGTGCCAGCAGCAAAGGACTAGCGGGCCAGCCGGGGTACGTC.

J is TRBJ1-3 and V is TRBV15; TRBD1 might be the D (6 bases). This CDR3 is built from 16 residues. Germline V gene sequence: CDR1 LNHNV, CDR2 YYDKDF (reference sequence). V lost 1 base and J lost 3, with 13 bases in between. The CDR3 DNA is TGTGCCACCAGCAGAGGACAGGCCTGGGGTGGAAACACCATATATTTT. It codes for CATSRGQAWGGNTIYF. Full variable domain (outside the CDR3, taken from reference TRBV15 and TRBJ1-3): DAMVIQNPRYQVTQFGKPVTLSCSQTLNHNVMYWYQQKSSQAPKLLFHYYDKDFNNEADTPDNFQSRRPNTSFCFLDIRSPGLGDTAMYLCATSRGQAWGGNTIYFGEGSWLTVV.

This clone was counted a single time. V is TRBV19 and J is TRBJ1-6, with D possibly TRBD1 on 6 matching bases. Trimming removed 1 base from V and 5 bases from J, with 12 bases in between. The V gene's germline CDR1 is LNHDA and CDR2 SQIVND (reference sequence). The CDR3 totals 16 residues. CDR3 loop: CASSIGQGFNNSPLHF. CDR3 nucleotide sequence: TGTGCCAGTAGTATAGGTCAGGGGTTCAATAATTCACCCCTCCACTTT.